The clone carrying this T cell receptor (beta chain) was counted only a few times. The antigen is undetermined. The data are from a study of response to subunit inactivated influenza vaccine. Trimming left V 6 bases short and J 0 bases short, with 8 bases between. The CDR3 covers 13 residues. Looked up from germline, CDR1 is SQVTM and CDR2 is ANQGSEA. TCRdb re-analysed the RT-PCR reads in MiXCR, keeping a single row per CDR3 protein. Among roughly 650,000 distinct CDR3 sequences listed, less than 15% were seen once. Study-wide results and caveats: The authors offered the suggestion that each seasonal influenza vaccination recruits few new T cells.

The source of this sequence is a man in his forties or fifties who received an inactivated influenza vaccine. The chain joins TRBV29-1 to TRBJ2-2; a weak D match, TRBD1 (6 bases). The sequences come from PBMCs from blood, collected 14 to 15 days before vaccination. Here the CDR3 DNA reads TGCAGCGTCGGACAGCCGAACACCGGGGAGCTGTTTTTT. It translates to CSVGQPNTGELFF.